These 8 T cell receptor beta chains were all obtained from the same sample, sequenced in a study of shared T cell receptors in the human thymus. Profiled with immunoSEQ multiplex PCR; TCRdb holds only in-frame clones, not every one. This table has some 700,000 clones, 88% appearing once. The data were also submitted as part of a second study, on human thymus T cells.

The source material was thymocytes. The source is a boy younger than two with a congenital heart defect.

The CDR3 protein is CASGRGNGATYEQYF. The DNA for the CDR3 is TGTGCCAGCGGCAGGGGGAACGGCGCTACCTACGAGCAGTACTTC. The genes are TRBV6-1 and TRBJ2-7, with TRBD1 identical over 7 bases. Germline trimming cut 8 bases from V and 2 bases from J; bases unmatched to any gene: 12. CDR3 length equals 15 residues. Germline loops: CDR1 MNHNS, CDR2 SASEGT.

The CDR3 sequence is CASSELGQGAKNIQYF. CDR3 nucleotide sequence: TGTGCCAGCAGTGAATTGGGCCAGGGGGCAAAAAACATTCAGTACTTC. The chain uses TRBV6-1 and TRBJ2-4; 8 bases are a match to TRBD1. V lost 2 bases and J lost 4; bases outside the gene matches: 7. The CDR3 consists of 16 residues. Germline loops: CDR1 MNHNS, CDR2 SASEGT.

V is TRBV4-3 and J is TRBJ2-1; D is perhaps TRBD1 (6 bases). Trimming shortened V by 0 bases and J by 5 bases, and 11 bases separated the two germline ends. This CDR3 has 15 residues. Per germline, CDR1 LGHNA and CDR2 YSLEER. The CDR3 sequence is CASSQEGARNNEQFF. The CDR3 coding sequence is TGCGCCAGCAGCCAAGAGGGGGCCCGGAACAATGAGCAGTTCTTC.

This rearrangement joins TRBV30 to TRBJ2-1, with 14 bases aligning to TRBD2. This CDR3 has 17 amino acids. Losses at the gene ends were 4 bases for V and 13 bases for J; bases not matched to a gene: 18. The germline CDR1 and CDR2 sequences are GTSNPN and SVGIG (reference sequence). The CDR3 DNA is TGTGCCTGGACCCCGGGCACCCTTAAGACTAGCGGGAGGGCTCAGTTCTTC. Protein: CAWTPGTLKTSGRAQFF. Variable domain in full (rest from reference TRBV30 and TRBJ2-1): SQTIHQWPATLVQPVGSPLSLECTVEGTSNPNLYWYRQAAGRGLQLLFYSVGIGQISSEVPQNLSASRPQDRQFILSSKKLLLSDSGFYLCAWTPGTLKTSGRAQFFGPGTRLTVL.

Here the CDR3 DNA reads TGCGCCAGCAGCCAAGATCTGAGGGGGACCATCCCACTCACAGATACGCAGTATTTT. Translated, it gives CASSQDLRGTIPLTDTQYF. The gene calls are TRBV4-3 and TRBJ2-3, with D maybe TRBD1 (6 bases). Germline CDR1 and CDR2: LGHNA and YSLEER. The CDR3 is made up of 19 amino acids. V was cut by 0 bases and J by 2 bases, with 21 bases left in between.

The V call is TRBV9, the J call TRBJ2-7; perhaps TRBD2 as D (6 bases). V was shortened by 1 base and J by 2 bases, with 16 bases between the two germline ends. The length of the CDR3 is 16 residues. Per the germline V gene, CDR1 is SGDLS and CDR2 is YYNGEE. In DNA, the CDR3 is TGTGCCAGCAGCGTAAAGCTCAGCGGGCTTCCCTACGAGCAGTACTTC. It encodes CASSVKLSGLPYEQYF.

The chain recombines TRBV11-2 with TRBJ2-3; no clear D. Germline CDR1 is SGHAT and CDR2 is FQNNGV. V gave up 3 bases and J gave up 2 bases, with 9 bases separating them. The length of the CDR3 is 14 residues. Here the CDR3 reads CASSLAVDTDTQYF. The CDR3 coding sequence is TGTGCCAGCAGCTTGGCGGTAGACACAGATACGCAGTATTTT. Combining the CDR3 with reference TRBV11-2 and TRBJ2-3 gives the whole variable domain EAGVAQSPRYKIIEKRQSVAFWCNPISGHATLYWYQQILGQGPKLLIQFQNNGVVDDSQLPKDRFSAERLKGVDSTLKIQPAKLEDSAVYLCASSLAVDTDTQYFGPGTRLTVL.

This chain joins TRBV27 and TRBJ2-3; TRBD2 matches at 10 bases. Germline V gives CDR1 MNHEY, CDR2 SMNVEV (reference sequence). This CDR3 region has 18 residues. J gave up 2 bases and V 5 bases, and 13 bases lay outside the gene matches. CDR3 in amino acids: CASSPQPSGTSDTDTQYF. The DNA of the CDR3 is TGTGCCAGCAGTCCTCAACCCTCCGGGACTAGCGACACAGATACGCAGTATTTT.